This entry is about one T cell receptor beta chain. Its antigen target is currently unknown. No quality values exist for individual bases; no much larger clone is one base distant. The sample comes from a study of blood T cell repertoires in COVID-19 (dated by TCRdb to 2020 to 2021). A note on the overall study: Samples covering the acute and convalescent phases of COVID-19 were provided by collaborators in the United States, Italy and Spain. The prospective study material was composed of cDNA or gDNA derived from T cells, B-cell-depleted T cells, or PBMCs. The repertoires were released in a freely available public database meant as a resource for research on the immune response to SARS-CoV-2. The sample metadata nearly always contained a de-identified subject ID, COVID-19 status, age in years and sex. HLA class I and class II types, where available, came from metadata supplied by the sample provider rather than from assay-based typing. The dataset comprised deeply sampled blood TCRbeta repertoires from subjects exposed to, actively infected with, or recovered from COVID-19. The samples were drawn from the first 160 participants of the ongoing ImmuneRACE study and from under 1,500 subjects provided by 6 global collaborators. Points the paper makes about the study in general: The quantity of clinical and demographic metadata differed by source and by participant and was supplied without curation.

Enrolling through a virtual design, the prospective study's participants ranged in age from about 18 to 100 years and lived across some 23 United States geographic areas. In the prospective study, participants were assigned to cohorts based on the clinical history participants reported in a screening survey and a study questionnaire. Recovered participants in ImmuneRACE Cohort 3 were defined as having two consecutive negative NP/OP PCR tests, clearance from a healthcare professional, or resolution of symptoms. Each participant in the prospective study had whole blood, serum and a nasopharyngeal or oropharyngeal swab collected by mobile phlebotomists. Participants in the prospective study had the option to provide additional blood draws and questionnaires over a roughly 2-month period. Prospective study blood samples were shipped either frozen or at room temperature before DNA extraction. CDR1 and CDR2, looked up from the germline V gene, are MRHNA and SNTAGT. V ends up 4 bases short and J 7 bases short, with an unmatched junction base count of 13. The CDR3 covers 16 residues, taking in both the cysteine and the phenylalanine. The DNA shown is the 48-base CDR3, in frame from base 1.

TCRbeta CDR3 regions were amplified from genomic DNA using the immunoSEQ Assay, a bias-controlled multiplex PCR. As for how the authors treated the data: Within the assay, amplification of reference gene primers was used to estimate how many nucleated cells each sample contained. Sequence reads were collapsed and filtered to measure the absolute abundance of every unique TCRbeta CDR3 rearrangement. For each sample, productive Simpson clonality was calculated as the square root of Simpson's diversity index over productive rearrangements. Drawn from immuneACCESS, this table holds only the in-frame rearrangements with V and J called that TCRdb kept. Clones are partly lost; checked studies trace under half to an unresolved V gene and leave the rest unexplained. Clonal size and the V and J genes are those of that table, whereas D and trimming came from the DNA. The sample records about 410,000 clones, around 92% of which are singletons. The ten largest make up 1.7% of the sample.

The sequenced sample was PBMCs or T cells enriched from blood (not recorded which). This receptor chain uses TRBV6-4 and TRBJ1-5; 7 junctional bases match TRBD1. The sequence derives from a woman younger than 45 who had recovered from COVID-19. In nucleotides, the sequence is TGTGCCAGCAGTGCCCAATGGACAGGCCTCATGCAGCCCCAGCATTTT. It translates as CASSAQWTGLMQPQHF.